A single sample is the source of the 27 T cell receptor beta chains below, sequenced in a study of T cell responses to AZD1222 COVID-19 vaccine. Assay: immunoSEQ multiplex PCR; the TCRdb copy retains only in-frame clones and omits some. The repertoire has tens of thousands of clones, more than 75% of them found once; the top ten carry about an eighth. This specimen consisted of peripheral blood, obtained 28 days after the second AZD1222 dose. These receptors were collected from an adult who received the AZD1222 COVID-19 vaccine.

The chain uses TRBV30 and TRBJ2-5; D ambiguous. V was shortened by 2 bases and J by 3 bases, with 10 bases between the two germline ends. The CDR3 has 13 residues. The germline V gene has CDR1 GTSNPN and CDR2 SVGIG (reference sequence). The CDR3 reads CAWSTGLKETQYF. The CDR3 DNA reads TGTGCCTGGAGTACGGGCCTTAAAGAGACCCAGTACTTC.

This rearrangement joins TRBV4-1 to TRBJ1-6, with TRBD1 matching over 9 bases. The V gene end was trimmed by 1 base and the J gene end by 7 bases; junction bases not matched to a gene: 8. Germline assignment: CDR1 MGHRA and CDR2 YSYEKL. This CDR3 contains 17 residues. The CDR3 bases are TGCGCCAGCAGCCAAGGACAGGGGGTAGGGGTAAATTCACCCCTCCACTTT. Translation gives CASSQGQGVGVNSPLHF.

CDR3 in DNA: TGTGCCATCAACCATGAGGGGGCCAGCTACACCTTC. This codes for CAINHEGASYTF. The rearrangement joins TRBV10-3 to TRBJ1-2; 7 bases are shared with TRBD1. Germline lookup yields CDR1 ENHRY and CDR2 SYGVKD. Unmatched junction bases numbered 8, after V lost 7 bases and J lost 9 bases. The CDR3 has 12 amino acids.

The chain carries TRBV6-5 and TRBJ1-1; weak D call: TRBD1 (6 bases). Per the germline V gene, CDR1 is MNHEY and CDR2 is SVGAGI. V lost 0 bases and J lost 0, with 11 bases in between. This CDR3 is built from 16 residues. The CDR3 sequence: CASSYSGGTMNTEAFF. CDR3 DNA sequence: TGTGCCAGCAGTTACTCAGGGGGAACGATGAACACTGAAGCTTTCTTT.

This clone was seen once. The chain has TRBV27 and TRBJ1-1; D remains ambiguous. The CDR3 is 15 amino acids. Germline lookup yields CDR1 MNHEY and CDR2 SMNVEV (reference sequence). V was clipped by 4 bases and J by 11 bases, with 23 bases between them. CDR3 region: CASSSPLDGGSVAFF. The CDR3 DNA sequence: TGTGCCAGCAGTTCACCACTGGACGGAGGAAGTGTCGCTTTCTTT.

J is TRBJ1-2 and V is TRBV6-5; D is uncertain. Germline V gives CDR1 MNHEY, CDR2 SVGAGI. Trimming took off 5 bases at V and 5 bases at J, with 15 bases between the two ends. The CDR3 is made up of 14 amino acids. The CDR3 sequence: CASSNTLTGYGYTF. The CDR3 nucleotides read TGTGCCAGCAGTAATACCCTGACGGGTTATGGCTACACCTTC.

The CDR3 sequence is CASSSRRDTQYF. The CDR3 DNA is TGTGCCAGCAGTTCTCGTCGAGATACGCAGTATTTT. This chain uses TRBV28 with TRBJ2-3; D remains unclear. V was trimmed by 4 bases and J by 5 bases, leaving 7 bases between them. Germline V CDR1 and CDR2: MDHEN, SYDVKM. The CDR3 is 12 amino acids.

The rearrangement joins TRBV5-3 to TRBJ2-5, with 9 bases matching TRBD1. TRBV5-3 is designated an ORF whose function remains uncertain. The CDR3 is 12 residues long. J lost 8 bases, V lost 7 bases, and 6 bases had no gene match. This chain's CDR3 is CARPGQGFTQYF. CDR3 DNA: TGTGCCAGACCGGGACAGGGATTCACCCAGTACTTC.

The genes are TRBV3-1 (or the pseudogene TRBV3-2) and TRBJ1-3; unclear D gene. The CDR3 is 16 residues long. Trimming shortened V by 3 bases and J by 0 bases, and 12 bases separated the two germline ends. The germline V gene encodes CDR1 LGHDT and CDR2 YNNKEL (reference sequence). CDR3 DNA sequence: TGTGCCAGCAGCCAGAAGTTACCGAGCTCTGGAAACACCATATATTTT. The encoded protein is CASSQKLPSSGNTIYF.

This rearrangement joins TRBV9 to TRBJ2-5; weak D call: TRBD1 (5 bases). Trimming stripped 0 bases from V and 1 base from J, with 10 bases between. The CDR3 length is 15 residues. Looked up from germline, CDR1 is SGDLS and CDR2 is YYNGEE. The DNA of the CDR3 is TGTGCCAGCAGCGTAGGGGGCACCTTCCAAGAGACCCAGTACTTC. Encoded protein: CASSVGGTFQETQYF. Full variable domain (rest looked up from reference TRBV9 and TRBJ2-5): DSGVTQTPKHLITATGQRVTLRCSPRSGDLSVYWYQQSLDQGLQFLIQYYNGEERAKGNILERFSAQQFPDLHSELNLSSLELGDSALYFCASSVGGTFQETQYFGPGTRLLVL.

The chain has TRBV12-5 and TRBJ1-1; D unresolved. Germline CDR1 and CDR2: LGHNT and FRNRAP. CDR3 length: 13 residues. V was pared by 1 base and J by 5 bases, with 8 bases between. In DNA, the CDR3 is TGTGCTAGTGGTTTGGGACCGGTTACTGAAGCTTTCTTT. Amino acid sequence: CASGLGPVTEAFF.

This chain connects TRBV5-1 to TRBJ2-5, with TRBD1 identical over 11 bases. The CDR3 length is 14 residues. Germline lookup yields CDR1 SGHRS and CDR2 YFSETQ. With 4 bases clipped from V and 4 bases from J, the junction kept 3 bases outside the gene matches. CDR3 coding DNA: TGCGCCAGCAGCGCCGGGACAGGGGGAGAGACCCAGTACTTC. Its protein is CASSAGTGGETQYF.

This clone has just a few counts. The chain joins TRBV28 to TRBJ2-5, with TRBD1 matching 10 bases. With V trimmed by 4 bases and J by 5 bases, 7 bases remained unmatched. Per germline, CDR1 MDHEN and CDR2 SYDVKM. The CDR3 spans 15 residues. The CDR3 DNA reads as TGTGCCAGCAGTTCTTCCGGGACAGGGGACGAGACCCAGTACTTC. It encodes CASSSSGTGDETQYF.

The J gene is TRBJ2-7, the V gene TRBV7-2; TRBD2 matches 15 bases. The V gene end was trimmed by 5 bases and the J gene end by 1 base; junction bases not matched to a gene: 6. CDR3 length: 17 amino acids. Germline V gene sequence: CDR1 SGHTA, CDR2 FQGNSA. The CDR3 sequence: CASSRGLAGGISYEQYF. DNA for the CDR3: TGTGCCAGCAGCCGTGGACTAGCGGGAGGGATTTCCTACGAGCAGTACTTC. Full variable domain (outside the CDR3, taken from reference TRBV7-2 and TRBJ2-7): GAGVSQSPSNKVTEKGKDVELRCDPISGHTALYWYRQSLGQGLEFLIYFQGNSAPDKSGLPSDRFSAERTGGSVSTLTIQRTQQEDSAVYLCASSRGLAGGISYEQYFGPGTRLTVT.

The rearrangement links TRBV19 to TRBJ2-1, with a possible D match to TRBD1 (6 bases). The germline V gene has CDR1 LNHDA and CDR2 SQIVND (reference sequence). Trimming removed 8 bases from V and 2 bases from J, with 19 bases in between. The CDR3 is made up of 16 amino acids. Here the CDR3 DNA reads TGTGCCAGTTCCGTAGTTTTACAGGGTCCCTACAATGAGCAGTTCTTC. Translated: CASSVVLQGPYNEQFF.

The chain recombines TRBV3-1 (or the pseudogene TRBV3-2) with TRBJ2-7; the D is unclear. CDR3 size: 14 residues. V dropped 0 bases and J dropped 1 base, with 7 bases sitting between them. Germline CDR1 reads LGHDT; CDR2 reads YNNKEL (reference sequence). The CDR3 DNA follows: TGTGCCAGCAGCCAAGATTCTATTTCCTACGAGCAGTACTTC. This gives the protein CASSQDSISYEQYF.

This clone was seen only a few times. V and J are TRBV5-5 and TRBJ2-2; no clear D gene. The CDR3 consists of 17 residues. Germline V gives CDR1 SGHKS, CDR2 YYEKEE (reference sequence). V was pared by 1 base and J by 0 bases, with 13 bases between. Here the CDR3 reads CASSLSPRSPNTGELFF. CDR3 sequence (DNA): TGTGCCAGCAGCTTGTCTCCCAGGTCCCCGAACACCGGGGAGCTGTTTTTT.

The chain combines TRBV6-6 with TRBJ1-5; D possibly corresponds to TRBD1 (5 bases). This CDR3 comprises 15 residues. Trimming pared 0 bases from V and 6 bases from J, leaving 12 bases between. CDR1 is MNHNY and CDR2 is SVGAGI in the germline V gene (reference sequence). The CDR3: CASSYSKGTGQPQHF. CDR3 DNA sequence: TGTGCCAGCAGTTACTCGAAAGGGACCGGTCAGCCCCAGCATTTT.

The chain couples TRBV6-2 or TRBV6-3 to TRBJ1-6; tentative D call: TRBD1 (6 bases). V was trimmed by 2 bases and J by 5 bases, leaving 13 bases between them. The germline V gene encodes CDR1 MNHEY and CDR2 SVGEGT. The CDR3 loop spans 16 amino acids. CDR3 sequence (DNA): TGTGCCAGCAGTTACGGGCGCCAGGGGAATAATTCACCCCTCCACTTT. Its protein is CASSYGRQGNNSPLHF.

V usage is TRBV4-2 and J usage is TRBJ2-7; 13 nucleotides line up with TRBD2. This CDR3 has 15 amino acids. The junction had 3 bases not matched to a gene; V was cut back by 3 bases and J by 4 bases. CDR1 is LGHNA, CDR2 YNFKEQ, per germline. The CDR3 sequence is CASSHEGLAGYEQYF. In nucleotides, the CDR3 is TGTGCCAGCAGCCACGAGGGACTAGCGGGGTACGAGCAGTACTTC.

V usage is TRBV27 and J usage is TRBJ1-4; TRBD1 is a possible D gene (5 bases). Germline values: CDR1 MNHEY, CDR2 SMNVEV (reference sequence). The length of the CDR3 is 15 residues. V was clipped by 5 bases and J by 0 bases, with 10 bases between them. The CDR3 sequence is CASSQTTATNEKLFF. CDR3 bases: TGTGCCAGCAGTCAAACGACAGCAACTAATGAAAAACTGTTTTTT.

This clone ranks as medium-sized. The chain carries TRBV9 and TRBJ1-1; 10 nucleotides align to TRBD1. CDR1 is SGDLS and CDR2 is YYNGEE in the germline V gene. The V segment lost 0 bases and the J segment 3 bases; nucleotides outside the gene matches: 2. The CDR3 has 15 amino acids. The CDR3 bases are TGTGCCAGCAGCGTAGAGGGGACAGGGGACACTGAAGCTTTCTTT. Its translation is CASSVEGTGDTEAFF.

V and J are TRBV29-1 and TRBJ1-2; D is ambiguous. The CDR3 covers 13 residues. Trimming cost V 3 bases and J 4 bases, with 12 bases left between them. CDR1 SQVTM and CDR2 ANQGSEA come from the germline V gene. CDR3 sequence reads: CSVDSDMTYGYTF. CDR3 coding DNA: TGCAGCGTTGACTCCGACATGACCTATGGCTACACCTTC.

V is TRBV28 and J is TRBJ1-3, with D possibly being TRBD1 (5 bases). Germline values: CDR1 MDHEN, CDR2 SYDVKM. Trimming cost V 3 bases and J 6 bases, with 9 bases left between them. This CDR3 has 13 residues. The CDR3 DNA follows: TGTGCCAGCAGTTTGGGCAGGGAAAACACCATATATTTT. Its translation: CASSLGRENTIYF. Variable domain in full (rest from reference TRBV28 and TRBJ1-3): DVKVTQSSRYLVKRTGEKVFLECVQDMDHENMFWYRQDPGLGLRLIYFSYDVKMKEKGDIPEGYSVSREKKERFSLILESASTNQTSMYLCASSLGRENTIYFGEGSWLTVV.

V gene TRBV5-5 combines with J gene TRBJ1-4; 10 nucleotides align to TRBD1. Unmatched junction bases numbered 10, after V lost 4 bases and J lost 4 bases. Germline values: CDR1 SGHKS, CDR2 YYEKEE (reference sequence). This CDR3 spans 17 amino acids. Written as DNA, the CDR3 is TGTGCCAGCAGCCTGACAGGGGGCTTAATGGGTAATGAAAAACTGTTTTTT. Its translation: CASSLTGGLMGNEKLFF. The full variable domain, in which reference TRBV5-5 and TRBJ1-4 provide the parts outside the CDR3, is DAGVTQSPTHLIKTRGQQVTLRCSPISGHKSVSWYQQVLGQGPQFIFQYYEKEERGRGNFPDRFSARQFPNYSSELNVNALLLGDSALYLCASSLTGGLMGNEKLFFGSGTQLSVL.

CDR3 sequence: CASSQERADTQYF. CDR3 in DNA: TGCGCCAGCAGCCAAGAGAGGGCAGATACGCAGTATTTT. V and J are TRBV4-1 and TRBJ2-3; TRBD2 might be the D (5 bases). Germline V gives CDR1 MGHRA, CDR2 YSYEKL. This CDR3 has 13 amino acids. Deletions cut 0 bases from V and 4 bases from J, with 5 bases between.

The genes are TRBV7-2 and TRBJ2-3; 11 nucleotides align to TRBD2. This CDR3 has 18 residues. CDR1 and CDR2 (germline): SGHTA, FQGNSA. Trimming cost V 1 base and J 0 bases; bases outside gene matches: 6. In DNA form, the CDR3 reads TGTGCCAGCAGCTTAGTTCGGCTAGCGGGGGGAAGCACAGATACGCAGTATTTT. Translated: CASSLVRLAGGSTDTQYF.